The source of this T cell receptor (beta chain) is a study of blood T cell repertoires in COVID-19. The CDR3 has 15 residues. V lost 8 bases to trimming and J lost 2 bases; unmatched junction nucleotides: 8. The germline V gene encodes CDR1 MNHEY and CDR2 SVGAGI. Libraries were prepared by immunoSEQ multiplex PCR; TCRdb keeps only in-frame clonotypes and omits some of them. The top ten clones hold about 6.9% of a sample with 270,000 or so clones, approximately 85% of them seen once. The receptor was isolated from a woman between 45 and 60 years old who had been exposed to COVID-19. The gene calls are TRBV6-5 and TRBJ1-2; TRBD1 agrees at 10 bases. The sample was PBMCs or T cells enriched from blood (not recorded which). This chain's CDR3 is CASVGQGDKNYGYTF. CDR3 sequence (DNA): TGTGCCAGCGTTGGACAGGGGGACAAAAACTATGGCTACACCTTC.